Given below is one TCR beta chain in context. The antigen remains unidentified. TCRdb's copy holds only in-frame clones and misses some; the assay was immunoSEQ multiplex PCR. This table has about 180,000 clones, around nine tenths appearing once. This record comes from a study of T cell responses to AZD1222 COVID-19 vaccine. Broader study findings: Spike-spanning, vaccine-associated CD4 TCRs were dominant at 160-218 and 743-854. Recipients of AZD1222 seropositive at baseline numbered only five or six. Clonal diversity was possibly underestimated; the donors were predominantly white British and more often female.

The input for sequencing was peripheral blood, taken on day 0 of AZD1222 vaccination. The sequence came from an adult in good health.

The CDR3 sequence is CASSTGDYGYTF. CDR3 nucleotide sequence: TGTGCCAGCAGCACAGGGGACTATGGCTACACCTTC. The chain links TRBV7-9 to TRBJ1-2, with 7 nucleotides matching TRBD1. This CDR3 is built from 12 residues. J lost 3 bases, V lost 5 bases, and 0 bases had no gene match. Germline V gene lookup returns CDR1 SEHNR and CDR2 FQNEAQ (reference sequence). Full variable domain (missing parts from reference TRBV7-9 and TRBJ1-2): DTGVSQNPRHKITKRGQNVTFRCDPISEHNRLYWYRQTLGQGPEFLTYFQNEAQLEKSRLLSDRFSAERPKGSFSTLEIQRTEQGDSAMYLCASSTGDYGYTFGSGTRLTVV.